This T cell receptor (beta chain) came from a study of blood T cell repertoires in COVID-19 (dated by TCRdb to the early 2020s). Looking at the study overall: Samples from collaborators originated in the United States, Italy and Spain and spanned both the acute and convalescent phases of COVID-19. The material from the prospective study consisted of cDNA or gDNA derived from T cells, B-cell-depleted T cells, or PBMCs. A de-identified subject ID, COVID-19 status, age in years and sex were almost always included in the sample metadata. Where HLA class I and class II types were available, the types were taken from metadata supplied by the sample provider, not from assay-based typing. The dataset comprised deeply sampled blood TCRbeta repertoires from subjects exposed to, actively infected with, or recovered from COVID-19. The samples were drawn from two sources: the first 160 participants of the ongoing ImmuneRACE study, and 1,000 to 1,500 subjects contributed by 6 global collaborators. A freely available public database, intended as a resource for researchers studying the immune response to SARS-CoV-2, is where the repertoires were released. What the study reported, not specific to this receptor: The amount of clinical and demographic metadata varied by source and participant and was provided uncurated.

Points on this clone: Its antigen remains undetermined. Base-call qualities are not available, and no considerably larger clone is one nucleotide away.

TCRbeta CDR3 regions were amplified from genomic DNA using the immunoSEQ Assay, a bias-controlled multiplex PCR. On the authors' methods: The number of nucleated cells in each sample was estimated from the amplification of reference gene primers within the assay. Sequence reads were collapsed and filtered to measure the absolute abundance of every unique TCRbeta CDR3 rearrangement. For each sample, productive Simpson clonality was calculated as the square root of Simpson's diversity index across productive rearrangements. Imported from immuneACCESS, the table was reduced by TCRdb to in-frame sequences with V and J called. These copies leave out some clones; in studies compared against another copy, an unresolved V gene accounts for under half, and the cause of the remainder is not known. V and J calls and clone size are copied from that table; D and trimming were computed from the DNA. In all, the sample holds 70,000 or so clones, and around 83% of those were seen once. The biggest ten clones account for around 4.2% of the sample.

Collaborating institutions collected whole blood in K2EDTA tubes following their own protocols. For TCRbeta analysis, collaborator samples were shipped as frozen whole blood, as isolated PBMCs, or as DNA extracted from either sample type. Reading from cysteine to phenylalanine, the CDR3 counts 15 amino acids. Of all the DNA, just the CDR3 is kept, 45 bases in frame from base 1. Based on the germline V gene, the CDR1 and CDR2 sequences are SNHLY and FYNNEI. Relative to germline, V is 7 bases shorter and J is 3 bases shorter, with 18 bases between their ends. The rearrangement combines TRBV2 with TRBJ1-1; TRBD1 could be the D gene, as 5 bases match. The sample comprised peripheral blood. The receptor comes from an older man with active COVID-19. The sequenced DNA is TGTGCCAGCAAACCCACGACCCGGGGGGACACTGAAGCTTTCTTT. It translates as CASKPTTRGDTEAFF.